These T cell receptor beta chains were read from a single sample in a study of beta chain features in type 1 diabetes. Method: immunoSEQ multiplex PCR; TCRdb's copy keeps in-frame clones and lacks some. Among a few hundred thousand clones listed, over 8.5% were seen once. The sequenced sample was central memory CD4+ T cells from blood. These receptors all stem from a man aged 25-45 years with type 1 diabetes. The CDR3 runs from the conserved cysteine through the conserved F or W. The D gene is left open where the match is weak. The listing skips clone size in some rows; elsewhere it reads once, few, many or a size class.

D: TRBD2
size: NA
V: TRBV4-3
J: TRBJ2-7
CDR3: CASSHGLAGVYEQYF
DNA: TGCGCCAGCAGCCACGGACTAGCGGGCGTCTACGAGCAGTACTTC

D: TRBD1
size: NA
V: TRBV10-3
J: TRBJ2-5
CDR3: CAIRVGQGEETQYF
DNA: TGTGCCATCAGGGTGGGACAGGGAGAAGAGACCCAGTACTTC

D: TRBD1
size: few
V: TRBV9
J: TRBJ2-1
CDR3: CASSRGQGYYEQFF
DNA: TGTGCCAGCAGCCGGGGACAGGGTTACTATGAGCAGTTCTTC

D: TRBD1
size: NA
V: TRBV9
J: TRBJ2-2
CDR3: CASSVGQGKTGELFF
DNA: TGTGCCAGCAGCGTGGGACAGGGTAAAACCGGGGAGCTGTTTTTT

D: NA
size: NA
V: TRBV2
J: TRBJ2-3
CDR3: CASSGGATDTQYF
DNA: TGTGCCAGCAGTGGAGGGGCGACAGATACGCAGTATTTT

D: NA
size: NA
V: TRBV19
J: TRBJ2-6
CDR3: CASIGFSGANVLTF
DNA: TGTGCCAGTATTGGGTTCTCTGGGGCCAACGTCCTGACTTTC

D: TRBD1
size: many
V: TRBV5-4
J: TRBJ2-2
CDR3: CASRPGGQGDTGELFF
DNA: TGTGCCAGCAGACCGGGGGGACAGGGGGACACCGGGGAGCTGTTTTTT

D: TRBD1
size: NA
V: TRBV19
J: TRBJ1-1
CDR3: CASSLGDRGDTEAFF
DNA: TGTGCCAGTAGTCTCGGCGACAGGGGGGACACTGAAGCTTTCTTT

D: NA
size: NA
V: TRBV6-6
J: TRBJ2-3
CDR3: CASTPLGTSTDTQYF
DNA: TGTGCCAGCACCCCATTGGGAACTAGCACAGATACGCAGTATTTT

D: NA
size: many
V: TRBV29-1
J: TRBJ2-3
CDR3: CSVGVRGVGTDTQYF
DNA: TGCAGCGTGGGAGTTAGGGGCGTAGGCACAGATACGCAGTATTTT

D: NA
size: NA
V: TRBV6-6
J: TRBJ1-5
CDR3: CASSTRSNQPQHF
DNA: TGTGCCAGCAGCACACGCTCCAATCAGCCCCAGCATTTT

D: TRBD1
size: few
V: TRBV6-1
J: TRBJ2-7
CDR3: CASSEGVRDRDYEQYF
DNA: TGTGCCAGCAGCGAAGGGGTCCGGGACAGGGACTACGAGCAGTACTTC

D: NA
size: NA
V: TRBV5-1
J: TRBJ2-2
CDR3: CASSFGDSGTGELFF
DNA: TGCGCCAGCAGCTTCGGTGATTCGGGGACCGGGGAGCTGTTTTTT

D: NA
size: NA
V: TRBV2
J: TRBJ2-2
CDR3: CASSEGLSHTGELFF
DNA: TGTGCCAGCAGTGAAGGTCTCAGCCACACCGGGGAGCTGTTTTTT

D: TRBD2
size: many
V: TRBV29-1
J: TRBJ2-1
CDR3: CSFLTSGSSYEQFF
DNA: TGCAGCTTCCTGACTAGCGGGAGTTCTTATGAGCAGTTCTTC

D: NA
size: few
V: TRBV7-3
J: TRBJ2-2
CDR3: CASSRLKNTGELFF
DNA: TGTGCCAGCAGCAGGCTAAAAAACACCGGGGAGCTGTTTTTT

D: NA
size: NA
V: TRBV7-2
J: TRBJ2-2
CDR3: CASSLQLRQDVSTGELFF
DNA: TGTGCCAGCAGCCTCCAGTTACGCCAAGATGTAAGCACCGGGGAGCTGTTTTTT

D: TRBD1
size: few
V: TRBV6-5
J: TRBJ2-7
CDR3: CASSYSGTGSLEQYF
DNA: TGTGCCAGCAGTTACTCCGGGACAGGGTCACTCGAGCAGTACTTC

D: NA
size: few
V: TRBV11-3
J: TRBJ1-2
CDR3: CASSSSRGHRQYTF
DNA: TGTGCCAGCAGCTCCTCCCGTGGCCATCGACAATACACCTTC

D: NA
size: many
V: TRBV5-6
J: TRBJ1-2
CDR3: CASSLVGHGYTF
DNA: TGTGCCAGCAGCTTGGTGGGACATGGCTACACCTTC

D: NA
size: few
V: TRBV10-3
J: TRBJ1-2
CDR3: CAISEDWANYGYTF
DNA: TGTGCCATCAGTGAAGATTGGGCCAACTATGGCTACACCTTC

D: NA
size: NA
V: TRBV5-1
J: TRBJ2-1
CDR3: CASSLKEEVQFF
DNA: TGCGCCAGCAGCTTGAAGGAGGAAGTACAGTTCTTC

D: NA
size: few
V: TRBV7-2
J: TRBJ2-5
CDR3: CASSLATGLQETQYF
DNA: TGTGCCAGCAGCTTAGCCACAGGGCTCCAAGAGACCCAGTACTTC

D: NA
size: NA
V: TRBV6-5
J: TRBJ2-3
CDR3: CASSYRVASDTQYF
DNA: TGTGCCAGCAGTTACCGGGTAGCGTCAGATACGCAGTATTTT

D: NA
size: NA
V: TRBV6-5
J: TRBJ1-3
CDR3: CASTPRLYSGNTIYF
DNA: TGTGCCAGCACTCCGAGACTTTACTCTGGAAACACCATATATTTT

D: NA
size: few
V: TRBV7-9
J: TRBJ2-5
CDR3: CASTPVGRGTQYF
DNA: TGTGCCAGCACCCCAGTCGGGCGGGGGACCCAGTACTTC

D: TRBD1
size: few
V: TRBV5-8
J: TRBJ1-1
CDR3: CASTRTGGWDTEAFF
DNA: TGTGCCAGCACCCGGACAGGGGGATGGGACACTGAAGCTTTCTTT

D: NA
size: NA
V: TRBV7-9
J: TRBJ1-1
CDR3: CASSLLTQEIQAFF
DNA: TGTGCCAGCAGCTTACTCACCCAGGAGATTCAAGCTTTCTTT

D: NA
size: few
V: TRBV20-1
J: TRBJ1-1
CDR3: CSAIGLAEAFF
DNA: TGCAGTGCCATCGGACTTGCCGAAGCTTTCTTT

D: NA
size: many
V: TRBV5-1
J: TRBJ2-3
CDR3: CATSLGAGPGDTQYF
DNA: TGCGCCACCTCTCTAGGGGCAGGGCCTGGAGATACGCAGTATTTT

D: TRBD2
size: NA
V: TRBV7-3
J: TRBJ2-3
CDR3: CASSLIRLAGDPDTQYF
DNA: TGTGCCAGCAGCTTAATCCGACTAGCGGGAGACCCAGATACGCAGTATTTT

D: NA
size: NA
V: TRBV9
J: TRBJ2-3
CDR3: CASSVVWGTDTQYF
DNA: TGTGCCAGCAGCGTAGTGTGGGGCACAGATACGCAGTATTTT

D: NA
size: few
V: TRBV5-1
J: TRBJ2-2
CDR3: CASSFGDRELFF
DNA: TGCGCCAGCAGCTTTGGCGACCGGGAGCTGTTTTTT

D: NA
size: NA
V: TRBV6-1
J: TRBJ1-1
CDR3: CASSVLGDTEAFF
DNA: TGTGCCAGCAGTGTTCTTGGGGACACTGAAGCTTTCTTT

D: TRBD1
size: few
V: TRBV5-1
J: TRBJ1-5
CDR3: CASSLAGQGLNQPQHF
DNA: TGCGCCAGCAGCTTGGCGGGACAGGGCCTCAATCAGCCCCAGCATTTT

D: NA
size: few
V: TRBV18
J: TRBJ2-7
CDR3: CASSPISKPGEQYF
DNA: TGTGCCAGCTCACCAATAAGCAAACCGGGGGAGCAGTACTTC

D: NA
size: many
V: TRBV5-4
J: TRBJ1-5
CDR3: CAIGGLNQPQHF
DNA: TGTGCCATCGGGGGCCTAAATCAGCCCCAGCATTTT

D: TRBD1
size: few
V: TRBV6-6
J: TRBJ2-2
CDR3: CASGDRNTGELFF
DNA: TGTGCCAGCGGGGACAGAAACACCGGGGAGCTGTTTTTT

D: TRBD2
size: NA
V: TRBV30
J: TRBJ2-1
CDR3: CAWSILAGNRDEQFF
DNA: TGTGCCTGGAGTATACTAGCGGGCAATCGGGATGAGCAGTTCTTC

D: TRBD1
size: NA
V: TRBV6-5
J: TRBJ1-2
CDR3: CASSPGTGLNYGYTF
DNA: TGTGCCAGCAGTCCCGGGACAGGGTTGAACTATGGCTACACCTTC

D: TRBD2
size: NA
V: TRBV4-3
J: TRBJ2-5
CDR3: CASSQGRAGGEETQYF
DNA: TGCGCCAGCAGCCAGGGGCGAGCGGGAGGGGAAGAGACCCAGTACTTC

D: NA
size: NA
V: TRBV11-3
J: TRBJ2-1
CDR3: CASSLTSNNEQFF
DNA: TGTGCCAGCAGCCTGACTAGTAACAATGAGCAGTTCTTC

D: NA
size: few
V: TRBV27
J: TRBJ1-1
CDR3: CASNVNMNTEAFF
DNA: TGTGCCAGCAATGTGAATATGAACACTGAAGCTTTCTTT

D: NA
size: few
V: TRBV5-4
J: TRBJ2-7
CDR3: CASSLWPRDYEQYF
DNA: TGTGCCAGCAGCTTGTGGCCCAGGGACTACGAGCAGTACTTC

D: TRBD2
size: NA
V: TRBV5-4
J: TRBJ2-7
CDR3: CASSPSLAGSGEQYF
DNA: TGTGCCAGCAGCCCCTCACTAGCGGGATCCGGCGAGCAGTACTTC